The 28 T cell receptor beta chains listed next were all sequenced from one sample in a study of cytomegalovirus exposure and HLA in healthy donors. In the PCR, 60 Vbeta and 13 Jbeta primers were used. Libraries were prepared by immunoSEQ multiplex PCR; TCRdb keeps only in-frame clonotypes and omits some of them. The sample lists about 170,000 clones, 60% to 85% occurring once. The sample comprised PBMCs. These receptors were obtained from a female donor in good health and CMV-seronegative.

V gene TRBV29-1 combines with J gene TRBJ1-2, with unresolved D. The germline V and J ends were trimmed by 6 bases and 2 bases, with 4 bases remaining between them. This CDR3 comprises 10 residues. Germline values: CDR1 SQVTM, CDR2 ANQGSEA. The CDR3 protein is CSVRNYGYTF. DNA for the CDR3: TGCAGCGTCAGAAACTATGGCTACACCTTC.

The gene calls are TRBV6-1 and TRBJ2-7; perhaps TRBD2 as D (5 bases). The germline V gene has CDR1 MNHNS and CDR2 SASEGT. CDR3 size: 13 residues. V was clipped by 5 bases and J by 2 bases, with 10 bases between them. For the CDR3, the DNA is TGTGCCAGCAGTAGCACTAGAGCCTACGAGCAGTACTTC. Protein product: CASSSTRAYEQYF.

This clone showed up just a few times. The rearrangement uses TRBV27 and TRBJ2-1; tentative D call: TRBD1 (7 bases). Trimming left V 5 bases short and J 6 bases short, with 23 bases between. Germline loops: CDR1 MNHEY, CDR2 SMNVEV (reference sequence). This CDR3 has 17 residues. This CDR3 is CASSLLGLAQGGNEQFF. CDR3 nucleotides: TGTGCCAGCAGTCTCCTCGGGCTAGCTCAGGGGGGCAATGAGCAGTTCTTC.

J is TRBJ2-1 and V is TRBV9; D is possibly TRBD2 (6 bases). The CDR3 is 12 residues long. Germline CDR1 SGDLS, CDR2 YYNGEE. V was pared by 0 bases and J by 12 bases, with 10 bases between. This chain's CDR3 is CASSVGAGGQFF. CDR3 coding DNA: TGTGCCAGCAGCGTAGGAGCGGGTGGGCAGTTCTTC.

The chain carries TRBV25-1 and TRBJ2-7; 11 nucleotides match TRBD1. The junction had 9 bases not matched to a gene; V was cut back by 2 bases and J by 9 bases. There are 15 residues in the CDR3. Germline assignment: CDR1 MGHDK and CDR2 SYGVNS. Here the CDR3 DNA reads TGTGCCAGCAGTGAACCGGGGACAGGGGGTTCTGTGCAGTACTTC. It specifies CASSEPGTGGSVQYF.

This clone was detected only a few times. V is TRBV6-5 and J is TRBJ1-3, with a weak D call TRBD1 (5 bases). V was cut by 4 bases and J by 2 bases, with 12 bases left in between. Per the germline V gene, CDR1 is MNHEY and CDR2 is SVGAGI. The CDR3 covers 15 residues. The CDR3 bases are TGTGCCAGCAGTTTTGGCAAAGGGGCTGGAAACACCATATATTTT. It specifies CASSFGKGAGNTIYF.

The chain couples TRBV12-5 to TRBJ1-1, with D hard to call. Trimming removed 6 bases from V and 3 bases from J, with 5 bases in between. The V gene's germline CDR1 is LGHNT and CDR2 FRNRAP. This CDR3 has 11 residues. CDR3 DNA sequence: TGTGCTAGTGGGTCGGACACTGAAGCTTTCTTT. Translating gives CASGSDTEAFF.

CDR3 in DNA: TGTGCCAGCAGTGAAACAGTCAGGGCCACTGAAGCTTTCTTT. Translating it yields CASSETVRATEAFF. The chain employs TRBV25-1 and TRBJ1-1; D is perhaps TRBD1 (5 bases). Trimming took off 2 bases at V and 4 bases at J, with 11 bases between the two ends. The CDR3 is 14 residues long. Per the germline V gene, CDR1 is MGHDK and CDR2 is SYGVNS.

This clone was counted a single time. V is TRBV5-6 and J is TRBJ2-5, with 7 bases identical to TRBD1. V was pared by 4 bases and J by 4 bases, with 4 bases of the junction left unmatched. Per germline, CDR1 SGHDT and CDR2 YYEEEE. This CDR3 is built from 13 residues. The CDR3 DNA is TGTGCCAGCAGCGACAGGGTCGCAGAGACCCAGTACTTC. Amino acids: CASSDRVAETQYF.

CDR3: CASYSGYNEQFF. DNA of the CDR3: TGTGCCAGCTATAGTGGCTACAATGAGCAGTTCTTC. The gene calls are TRBV6-5 and TRBJ2-1; D unclear. Germline assignment: CDR1 MNHEY and CDR2 SVGAGI. The CDR3 runs to 12 residues. V lost 8 bases to trimming and J lost 3 bases, with 8 bases between them.

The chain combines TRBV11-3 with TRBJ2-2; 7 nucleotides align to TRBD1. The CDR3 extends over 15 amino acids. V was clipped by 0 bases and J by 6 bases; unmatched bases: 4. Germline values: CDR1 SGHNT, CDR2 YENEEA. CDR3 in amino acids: CASSLEGGVAGELFF. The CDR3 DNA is TGTGCCAGCAGCTTAGAAGGGGGCGTTGCCGGGGAGCTGTTTTTT. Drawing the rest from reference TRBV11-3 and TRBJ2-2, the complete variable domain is EAGVVQSPRYKIIEKKQPVAFWCNPISGHNTLYWYLQNLGQGPELLIRYENEEAVDDSQLPKDRFSAERLKGVDSTLKIQPAELGDSAVYLCASSLEGGVAGELFFGEGSRLTVL.

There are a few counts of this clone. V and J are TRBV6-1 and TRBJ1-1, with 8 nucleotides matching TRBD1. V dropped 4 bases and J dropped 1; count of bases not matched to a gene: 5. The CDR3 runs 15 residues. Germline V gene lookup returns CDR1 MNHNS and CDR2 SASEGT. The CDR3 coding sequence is TGTGCCAGCAGTGCCGGGACAGGCCAGAACACTGAAGCTTTCTTT. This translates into CASSAGTGQNTEAFF.

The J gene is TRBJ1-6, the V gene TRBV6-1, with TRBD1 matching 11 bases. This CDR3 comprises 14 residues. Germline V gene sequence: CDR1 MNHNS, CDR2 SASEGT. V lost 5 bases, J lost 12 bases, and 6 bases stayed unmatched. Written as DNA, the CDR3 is TGTGCCAGCAGTCCTGGACAGGGGGCAAAACCCCTCCACTTT. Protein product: CASSPGQGAKPLHF.

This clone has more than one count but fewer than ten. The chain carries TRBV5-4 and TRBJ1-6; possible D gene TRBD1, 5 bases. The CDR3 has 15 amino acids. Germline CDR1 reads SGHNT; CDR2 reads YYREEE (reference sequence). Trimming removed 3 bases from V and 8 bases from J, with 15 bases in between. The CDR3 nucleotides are TGTGCCAGCAGCTCTCAGGGCCGGCGCGATTCACCCCTCCACTTT. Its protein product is CASSSQGRRDSPLHF.

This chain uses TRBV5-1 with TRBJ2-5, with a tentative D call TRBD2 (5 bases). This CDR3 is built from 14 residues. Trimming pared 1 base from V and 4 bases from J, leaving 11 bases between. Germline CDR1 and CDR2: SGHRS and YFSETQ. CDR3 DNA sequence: TGCGCCAGCAGCTTGATAGCTGCGGGAGAGACCCAGTACTTC. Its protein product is CASSLIAAGETQYF.

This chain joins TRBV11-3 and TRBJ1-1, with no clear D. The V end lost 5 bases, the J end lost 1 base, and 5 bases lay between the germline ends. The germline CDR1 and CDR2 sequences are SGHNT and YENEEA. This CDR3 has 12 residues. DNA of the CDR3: TGTGCCAGCAGCCGAGAGAACACTGAAGCTTTCTTT. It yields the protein CASSRENTEAFF.

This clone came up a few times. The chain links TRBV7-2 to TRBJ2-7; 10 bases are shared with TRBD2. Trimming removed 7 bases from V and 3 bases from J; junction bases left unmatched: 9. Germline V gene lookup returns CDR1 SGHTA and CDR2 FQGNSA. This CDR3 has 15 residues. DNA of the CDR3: TGTGCCAGCACCCAGCAGGCTAGCGGGGGCTACGAGCAGTACTTC. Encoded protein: CASTQQASGGYEQYF.

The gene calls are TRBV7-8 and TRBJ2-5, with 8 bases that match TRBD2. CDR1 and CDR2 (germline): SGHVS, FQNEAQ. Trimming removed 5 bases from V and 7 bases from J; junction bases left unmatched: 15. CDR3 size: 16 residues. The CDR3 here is CASSPRGGLLPGTQYF. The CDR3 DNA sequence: TGTGCCAGCAGCCCCCGGGGGGGACTCCTGCCGGGGACCCAGTACTTC.

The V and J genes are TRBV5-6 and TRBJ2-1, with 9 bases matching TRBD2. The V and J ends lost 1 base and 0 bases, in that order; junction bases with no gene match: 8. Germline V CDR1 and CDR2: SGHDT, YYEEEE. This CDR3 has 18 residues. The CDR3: CASSLLLLAGTSYNEQFF. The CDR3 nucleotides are TGTGCCAGCAGCTTGTTACTCCTAGCGGGGACCTCCTACAATGAGCAGTTCTTC. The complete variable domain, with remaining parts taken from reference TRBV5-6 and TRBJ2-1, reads DAGVTQSPTHLIKTRGQQVTLRCSPKSGHDTVSWYQQALGQGPQFIFQYYEEEERQRGNFPDRFSGHQFPNYSSELNVNALLLGDSALYLCASSLLLLAGTSYNEQFFGPGTRLTVL.

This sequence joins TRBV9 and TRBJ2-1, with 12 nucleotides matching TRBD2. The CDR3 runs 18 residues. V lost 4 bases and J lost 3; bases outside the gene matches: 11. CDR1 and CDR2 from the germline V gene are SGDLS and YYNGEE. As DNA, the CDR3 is TGTGCCAGCAGCCGACTAGCGGGAGCCCATAGCGGCTACAATGAGCAGTTCTTC. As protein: CASSRLAGAHSGYNEQFF. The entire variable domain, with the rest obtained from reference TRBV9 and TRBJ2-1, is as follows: DSGVTQTPKHLITATGQRVTLRCSPRSGDLSVYWYQQSLDQGLQFLIQYYNGEERAKGNILERFSAQQFPDLHSELNLSSLELGDSALYFCASSRLAGAHSGYNEQFFGPGTRLTVL.

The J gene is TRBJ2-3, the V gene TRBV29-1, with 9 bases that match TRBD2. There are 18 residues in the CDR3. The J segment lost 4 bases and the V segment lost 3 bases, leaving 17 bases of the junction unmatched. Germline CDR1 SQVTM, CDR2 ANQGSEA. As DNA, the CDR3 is TGCAGCGTTGAGGTGCCGGAGGCTAGCGGGATGATGGCAGATACGCAGTATTTT. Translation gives CSVEVPEASGMMADTQYF.

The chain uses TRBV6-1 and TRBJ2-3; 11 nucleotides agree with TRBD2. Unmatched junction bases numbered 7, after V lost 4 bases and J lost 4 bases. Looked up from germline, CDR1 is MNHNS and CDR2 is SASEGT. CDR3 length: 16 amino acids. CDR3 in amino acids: CASSALLAGGADTQYF. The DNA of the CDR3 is TGTGCCAGCAGTGCCCTTCTAGCGGGAGGCGCAGATACGCAGTATTTT.

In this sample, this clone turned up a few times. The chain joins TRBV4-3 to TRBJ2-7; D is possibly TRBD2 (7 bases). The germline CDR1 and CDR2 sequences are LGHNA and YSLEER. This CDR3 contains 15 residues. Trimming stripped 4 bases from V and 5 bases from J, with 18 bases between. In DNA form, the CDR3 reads TGCGCCAGCAGCCCATCGGGGGGCATCGGAAACGAGCAGTACTTC. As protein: CASSPSGGIGNEQYF.

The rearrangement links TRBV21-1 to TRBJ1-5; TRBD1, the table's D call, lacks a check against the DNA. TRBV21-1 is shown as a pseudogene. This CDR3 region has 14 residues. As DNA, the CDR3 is TGTGCCAGCAAGGGGCGGCAGGGTCACCAGCCCCAGCATTTT. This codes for CASKGRQGHQPQHF.

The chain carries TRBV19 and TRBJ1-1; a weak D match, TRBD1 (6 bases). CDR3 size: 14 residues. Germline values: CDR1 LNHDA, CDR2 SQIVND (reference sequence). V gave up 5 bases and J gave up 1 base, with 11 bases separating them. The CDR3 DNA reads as TGTGCCAGTAGTTCGACAGGAGGGAACACTGAAGCTTTCTTT. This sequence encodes CASSSTGGNTEAFF.

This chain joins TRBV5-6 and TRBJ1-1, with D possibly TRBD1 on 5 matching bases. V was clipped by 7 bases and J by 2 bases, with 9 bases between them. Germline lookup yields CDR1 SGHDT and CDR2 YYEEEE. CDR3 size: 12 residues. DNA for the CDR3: TGTGCCAGCGGACAACCAAACACTGAAGCTTTCTTT. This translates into CASGQPNTEAFF.

CDR3 coding DNA: TGTGCCAGCAGCTGGACAGGGGGCAACAGGGTTGAAGCTTTCTTT. This sequence encodes CASSWTGGNRVEAFF. V gene TRBV7-3 combines with J gene TRBJ1-1; the match to TRBD1 covers 11 bases. The CDR3 consists of 15 residues. The J segment lost 7 bases and the V segment lost 4 bases, leaving 8 bases of the junction unmatched. Germline V gene sequence: CDR1 SGHTA, CDR2 FQGTGA.

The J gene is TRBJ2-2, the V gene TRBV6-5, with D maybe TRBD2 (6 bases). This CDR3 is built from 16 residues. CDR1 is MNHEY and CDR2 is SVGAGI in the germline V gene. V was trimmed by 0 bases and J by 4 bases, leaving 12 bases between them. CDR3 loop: CASSYSGPGGTGELFF. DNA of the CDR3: TGTGCCAGCAGTTACTCGGGTCCCGGGGGCACCGGGGAGCTGTTTTTT.